This T cell receptor beta chain was recovered during a study of blood T cell repertoires in COVID-19. Assignments of participants to cohorts depended upon their own reported clinical history. The assay was immunoSEQ multiplex PCR, and TCRdb's table has in-frame clones only and misses some. The sample includes just over 300,000 clones, roughly 90% seen only once; the top ten take around 8.9%. Per the germline V gene, CDR1 is SGHNT and CDR2 is YENEEA. The CDR3 is made up of 17 amino acids. Trimming cost V 0 bases and J 6 bases; bases outside gene matches: 10. This TCR was sampled from a woman in her late teens or twenties who had recovered from COVID-19. The V gene is TRBV11-3, the J gene TRBJ2-7, with 11 positions matching TRBD2. Sequencing was done on a sample of PBMCs or T cells enriched from blood (not recorded which). The CDR3 here is CASSLDSFSGRVGEQYF. The CDR3 DNA follows: TGTGCCAGCAGCTTAGACTCCTTTAGCGGGAGGGTGGGCGAGCAGTACTTC.